This TCR beta chain is from a study of beta chain features in type 1 diabetes. Expressed TCRB transcripts were sequenced because the isolated RNA had all been reverse transcribed beforehand. Here immunoSEQ multiplex PCR was the method, and the copy in TCRdb shows in-frame clones only, minus some. Among 810,000 or so clones listed, roughly a sixth were seen once. Looked up from germline, CDR1 is MNHNY and CDR2 is SVGAGI (reference sequence). The CDR3 extends over 14 amino acids. Trimming shortened V by 2 bases and J by 4 bases, and 9 bases separated the two germline ends. Sorting based on CD45RO/CCR7/CD25/CD127/CD95/CD27 separated CD4+ naive, central memory, regulatory and stem cell-like memory cells. Without exception, sorted populations had purity beyond 95%.

The rearrangement links TRBV6-6 to TRBJ1-3; no clear D gene. The sequence came from a woman under 30 in good health. The sample was naive CD4+ T cells from blood. CDR3 DNA: TGTGCCAGCAGTTACCTCCCTTACGGAAACACCATATATTTT. As protein: CASSYLPYGNTIYF.